This paragraph reports one T cell receptor beta chain. The record originates from a study of T cells after yellow fever vaccination. TCRdb re-called the 5' RACE reads through MiXCR, storing one row per CDR3 protein. The sample includes under 550,000 distinct CDR3 sequences, about a fifth of them seen just once. The germline V gene encodes CDR1 SGHAT and CDR2 FQNNGV. This CDR3 is 16 amino acids long. The J segment lost 7 bases and the V segment lost 3 bases, leaving 10 bases of the junction unmatched. This sequence originates from a man aged 18 to 29 who received the YFV17D yellow fever vaccine. The sequencing here drew on PBMCs, taken 20 to 25 days after the first yellow fever vaccination. The genes are TRBV11-2 and TRBJ2-2; the match to TRBD1 covers 8 bases. CDR3 DNA: TGTGCCAGCAGCTTGGCTGGACAGGGTAATGACGGGGAGCTGTTTTTT. It translates to CASSLAGQGNDGELFF.